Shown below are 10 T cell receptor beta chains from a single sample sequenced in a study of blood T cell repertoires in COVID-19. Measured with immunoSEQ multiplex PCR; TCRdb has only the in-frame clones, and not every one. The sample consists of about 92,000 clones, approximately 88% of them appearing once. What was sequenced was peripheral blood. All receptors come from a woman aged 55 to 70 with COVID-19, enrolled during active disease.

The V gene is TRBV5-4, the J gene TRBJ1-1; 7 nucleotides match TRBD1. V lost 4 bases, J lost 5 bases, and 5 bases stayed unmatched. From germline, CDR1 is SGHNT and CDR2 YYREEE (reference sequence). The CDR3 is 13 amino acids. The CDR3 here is CASSRDSVTEAFF. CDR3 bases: TGTGCCAGCAGCCGGGACAGCGTTACTGAAGCTTTCTTT.

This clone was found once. CDR3 loop: CASSSQGDSYGYTF. The DNA of the CDR3 is TGTGCCAGCAGCAGCCAGGGGGATTCCTATGGCTACACCTTC. The V and J genes are TRBV7-9 and TRBJ1-2, with TRBD1 identical over 7 bases. This CDR3 is built from 14 residues. After removal of 5 bases from V and 4 bases from J, the junction contained 7 bases not matched to a gene. The V gene's germline CDR1 is SEHNR and CDR2 FQNEAQ (reference sequence).

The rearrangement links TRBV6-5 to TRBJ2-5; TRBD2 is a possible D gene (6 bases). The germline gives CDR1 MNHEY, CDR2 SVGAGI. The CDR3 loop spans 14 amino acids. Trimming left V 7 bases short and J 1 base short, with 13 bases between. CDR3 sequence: CASTSGGTQETQYF. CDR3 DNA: TGTGCCAGCACTTCTGGGGGGACCCAAGAGACCCAGTACTTC.

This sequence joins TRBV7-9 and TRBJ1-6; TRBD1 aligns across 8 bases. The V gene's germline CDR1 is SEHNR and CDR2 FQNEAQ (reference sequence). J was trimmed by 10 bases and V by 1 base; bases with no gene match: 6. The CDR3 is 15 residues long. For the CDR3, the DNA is TGTGCCAGCAGCTTAGGGACAGGGTCTGGGTCACCCCTCCACTTT. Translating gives CASSLGTGSGSPLHF.

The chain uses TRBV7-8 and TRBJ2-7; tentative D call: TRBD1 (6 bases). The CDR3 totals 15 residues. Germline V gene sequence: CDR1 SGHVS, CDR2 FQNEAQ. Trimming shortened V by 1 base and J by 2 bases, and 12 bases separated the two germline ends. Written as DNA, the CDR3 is TGTGCCAGCAGCTTAGGTGACAGGAATACCTACGAGCAGTACTTC. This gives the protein CASSLGDRNTYEQYF.

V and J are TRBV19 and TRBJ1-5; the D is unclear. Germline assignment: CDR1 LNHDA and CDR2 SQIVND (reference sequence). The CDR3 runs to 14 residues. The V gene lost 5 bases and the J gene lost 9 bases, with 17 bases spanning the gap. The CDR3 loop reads CASSSLERVGPQHF. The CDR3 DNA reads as TGTGCCAGTAGTTCCCTCGAGCGGGTAGGGCCCCAGCATTTT.

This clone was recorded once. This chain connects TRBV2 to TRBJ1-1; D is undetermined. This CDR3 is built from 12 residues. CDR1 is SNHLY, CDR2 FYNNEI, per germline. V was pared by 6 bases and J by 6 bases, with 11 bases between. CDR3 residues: CASSARRAEAFF. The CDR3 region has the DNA TGTGCCAGCAGCGCCCGGAGGGCTGAAGCTTTCTTT.

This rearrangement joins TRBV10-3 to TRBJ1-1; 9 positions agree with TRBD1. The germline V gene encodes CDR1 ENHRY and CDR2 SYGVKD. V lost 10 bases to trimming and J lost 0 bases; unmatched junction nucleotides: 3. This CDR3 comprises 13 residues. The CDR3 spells CATTGGMNTEAFF. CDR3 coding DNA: TGTGCCACGACAGGGGGGATGAACACTGAAGCTTTCTTT.

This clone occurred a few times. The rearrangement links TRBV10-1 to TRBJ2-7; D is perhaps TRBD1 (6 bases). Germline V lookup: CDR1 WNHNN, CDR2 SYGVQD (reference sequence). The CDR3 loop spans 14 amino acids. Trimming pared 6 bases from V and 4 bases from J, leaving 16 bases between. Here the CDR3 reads CASSTGSRPYEQYF. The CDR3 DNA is TGCGCCAGCAGCACAGGGAGTCGGCCATACGAGCAGTACTTC.

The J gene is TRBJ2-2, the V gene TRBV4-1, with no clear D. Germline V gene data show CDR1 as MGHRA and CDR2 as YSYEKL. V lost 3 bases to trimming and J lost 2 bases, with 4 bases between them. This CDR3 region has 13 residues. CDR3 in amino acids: CASSHSNTGELFF. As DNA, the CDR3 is TGCGCCAGCAGCCATAGTAACACCGGGGAGCTGTTTTTT.